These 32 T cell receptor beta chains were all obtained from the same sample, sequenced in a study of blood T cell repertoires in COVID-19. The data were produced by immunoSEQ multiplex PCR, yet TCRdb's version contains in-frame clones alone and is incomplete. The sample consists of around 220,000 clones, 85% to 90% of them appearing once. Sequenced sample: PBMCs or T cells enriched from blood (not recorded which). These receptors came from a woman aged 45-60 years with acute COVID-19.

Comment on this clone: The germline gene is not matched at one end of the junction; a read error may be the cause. DNA for the CDR3: TGTGCCAGCAGCTTAGGCACACCAGGCTTC. Its protein product is CASSLGTPGF. This chain uses TRBV7-2 with TRBJ1-2; D uncertain. CDR3 length: 10 amino acids. Germline lookup yields CDR1 SGHTA and CDR2 FQGNSA.

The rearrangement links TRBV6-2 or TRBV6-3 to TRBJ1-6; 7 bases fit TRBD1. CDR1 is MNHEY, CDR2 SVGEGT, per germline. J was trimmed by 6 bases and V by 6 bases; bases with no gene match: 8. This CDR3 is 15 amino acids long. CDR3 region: CASSHGQARNSPLHF. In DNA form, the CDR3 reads TGTGCCAGCAGCCACGGACAGGCCCGTAATTCACCCCTCCACTTT.

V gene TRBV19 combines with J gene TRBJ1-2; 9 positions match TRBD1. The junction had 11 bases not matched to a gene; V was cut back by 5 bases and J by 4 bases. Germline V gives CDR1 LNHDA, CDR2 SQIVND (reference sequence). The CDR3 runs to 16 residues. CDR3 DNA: TGTGCCAGTAGTGTCGGGACAGGGCTTGTTGGCTATGGCTACACCTTC. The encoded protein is CASSVGTGLVGYGYTF. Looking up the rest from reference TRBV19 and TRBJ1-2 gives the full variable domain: DGGITQSPKYLFRKEGQNVTLSCEQNLNHDAMYWYRQDPGQGLRLIYYSQIVNDFQKGDIAEGYSVSREKKESFPLTVTSAQKNPTAFYLCASSVGTGLVGYGYTFGSGTRLTVV.

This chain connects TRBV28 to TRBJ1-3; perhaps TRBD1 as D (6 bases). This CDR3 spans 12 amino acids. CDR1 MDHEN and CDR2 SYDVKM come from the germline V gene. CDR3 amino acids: CALQGSGNTIYF. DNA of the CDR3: TGTGCTCTACAGGGATCCGGAAACACCATATATTTT.

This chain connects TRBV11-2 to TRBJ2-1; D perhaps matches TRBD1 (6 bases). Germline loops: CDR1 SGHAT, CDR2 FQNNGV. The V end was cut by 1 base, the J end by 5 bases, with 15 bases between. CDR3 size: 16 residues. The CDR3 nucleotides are TGTGCCAGCAGCTTAGTTGGACAGCCTTCTAACAATGAGCAGTTCTTC. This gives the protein CASSLVGQPSNNEQFF. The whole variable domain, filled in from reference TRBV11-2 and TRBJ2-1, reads EAGVAQSPRYKIIEKRQSVAFWCNPISGHATLYWYQQILGQGPKLLIQFQNNGVVDDSQLPKDRFSAERLKGVDSTLKIQPAKLEDSAVYLCASSLVGQPSNNEQFFGPGTRLTVL.

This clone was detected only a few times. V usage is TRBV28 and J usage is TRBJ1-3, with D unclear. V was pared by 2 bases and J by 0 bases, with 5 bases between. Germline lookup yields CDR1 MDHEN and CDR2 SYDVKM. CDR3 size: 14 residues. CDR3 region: CASSLTVSGNTIYF. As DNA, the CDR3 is TGTGCCAGCAGTTTAACGGTCTCTGGAAACACCATATATTTT.

The CDR3 here is CASSLLTGGLSKQYF. In nucleotides, the CDR3 is TGTGCCAGCAGTTTGTTGACAGGGGGCTTATCAAAGCAGTACTTC. The chain recombines TRBV6-5 with TRBJ2-7; 10 positions match TRBD1. CDR1 is MNHEY and CDR2 is SVGAGI in the germline V gene. The CDR3 has 15 residues. The J segment lost 8 bases and the V segment lost 4 bases, leaving 11 bases of the junction unmatched.

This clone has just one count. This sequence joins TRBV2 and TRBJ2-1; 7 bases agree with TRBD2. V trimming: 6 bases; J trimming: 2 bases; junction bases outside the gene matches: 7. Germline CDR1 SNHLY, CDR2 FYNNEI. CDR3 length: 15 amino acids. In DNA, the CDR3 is TGTGCCAGCAGACCTCTAGCGGAGGCCTACAATGAGCAGTTCTTC. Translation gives CASRPLAEAYNEQFF. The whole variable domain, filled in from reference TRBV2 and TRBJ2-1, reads EPEVTQTPSHQVTQMGQEVILRCVPISNHLYFYWYRQILGQKVEFLVSFYNNEISEKSEIFDDQFSVERPDGSNFTLKIRSTKLEDSAMYFCASRPLAEAYNEQFFGPGTRLTVL.

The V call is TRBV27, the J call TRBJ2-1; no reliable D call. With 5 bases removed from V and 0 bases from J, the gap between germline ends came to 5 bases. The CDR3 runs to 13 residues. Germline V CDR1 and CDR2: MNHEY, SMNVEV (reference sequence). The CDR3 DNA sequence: TGTGCCAGCAGTCCCCTCTCCTACAATGAGCAGTTCTTC. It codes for CASSPLSYNEQFF.

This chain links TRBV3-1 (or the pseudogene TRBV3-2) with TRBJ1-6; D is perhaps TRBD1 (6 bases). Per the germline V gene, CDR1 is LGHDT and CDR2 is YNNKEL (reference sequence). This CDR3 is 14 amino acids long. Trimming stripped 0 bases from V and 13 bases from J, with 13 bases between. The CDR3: CASSQEGTPFPLHF. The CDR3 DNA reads TGTGCCAGCAGCCAAGAGGGGACACCTTTTCCCCTCCACTTT.

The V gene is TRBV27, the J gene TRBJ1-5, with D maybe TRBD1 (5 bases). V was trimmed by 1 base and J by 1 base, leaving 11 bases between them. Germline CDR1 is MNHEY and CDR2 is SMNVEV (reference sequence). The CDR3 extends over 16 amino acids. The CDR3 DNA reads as TGTGCCAGCAGTTTATTAGGGGCTTTGAGCAATCAGCCCCAGCATTTT. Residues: CASSLLGALSNQPQHF.

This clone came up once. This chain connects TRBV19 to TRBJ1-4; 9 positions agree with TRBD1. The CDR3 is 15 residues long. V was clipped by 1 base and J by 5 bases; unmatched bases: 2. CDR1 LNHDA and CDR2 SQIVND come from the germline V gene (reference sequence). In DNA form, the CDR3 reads TGTGCCAGTAGTATAGGAGGGACAGGGAATGAAAAACTGTTTTTT. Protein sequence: CASSIGGTGNEKLFF.

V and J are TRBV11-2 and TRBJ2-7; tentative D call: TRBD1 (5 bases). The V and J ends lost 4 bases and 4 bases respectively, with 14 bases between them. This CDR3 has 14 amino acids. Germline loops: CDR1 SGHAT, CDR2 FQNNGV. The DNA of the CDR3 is TGTGCCAGCAGCTCCCATGGGGCGAATTACGAGCAGTACTTC. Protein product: CASSSHGANYEQYF.

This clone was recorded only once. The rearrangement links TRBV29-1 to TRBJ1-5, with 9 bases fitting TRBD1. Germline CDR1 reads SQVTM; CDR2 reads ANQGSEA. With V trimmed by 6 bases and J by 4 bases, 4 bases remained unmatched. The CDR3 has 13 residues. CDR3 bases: TGCAGCGTACTACAGGGGGCGAATCAGCCCCAGCATTTT. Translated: CSVLQGANQPQHF.

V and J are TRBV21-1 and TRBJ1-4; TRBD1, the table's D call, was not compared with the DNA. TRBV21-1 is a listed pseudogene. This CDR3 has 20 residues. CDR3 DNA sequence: TGTGCCAGCAGCAAAATAGGCTTGGACAGGGTGACTGCAACTAATGAAAAACTGTTTTTT. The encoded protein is CASSKIGLDRVTATNEKLFF.

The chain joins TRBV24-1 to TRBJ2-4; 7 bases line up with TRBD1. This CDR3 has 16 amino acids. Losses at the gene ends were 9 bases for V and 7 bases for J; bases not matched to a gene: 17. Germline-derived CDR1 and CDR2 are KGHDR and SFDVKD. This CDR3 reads CATRPMGTDGGNIQYF. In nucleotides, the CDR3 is TGTGCCACCCGTCCGATGGGGACAGACGGCGGGAACATTCAGTACTTC.

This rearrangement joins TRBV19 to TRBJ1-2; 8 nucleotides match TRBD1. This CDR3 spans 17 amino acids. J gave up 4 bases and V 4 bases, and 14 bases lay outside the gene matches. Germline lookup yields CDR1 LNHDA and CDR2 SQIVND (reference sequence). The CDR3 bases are TGTGCCAGTAGTACGGACAGGGACGGGAAGAAGACCTATGGCTACACCTTC. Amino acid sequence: CASSTDRDGKKTYGYTF.

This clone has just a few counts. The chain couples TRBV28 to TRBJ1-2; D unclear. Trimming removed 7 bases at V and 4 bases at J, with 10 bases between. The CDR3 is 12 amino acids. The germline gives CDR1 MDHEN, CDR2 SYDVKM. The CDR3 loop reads CASKSGSYGYTF. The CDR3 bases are TGTGCCAGCAAATCCGGGAGCTATGGCTACACCTTC.

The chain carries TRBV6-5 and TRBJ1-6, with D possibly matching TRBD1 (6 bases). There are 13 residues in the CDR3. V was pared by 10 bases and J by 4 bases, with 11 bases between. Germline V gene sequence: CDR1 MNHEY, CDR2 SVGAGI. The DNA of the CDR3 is TGTGCCACCAGGGGAGGGTATAATTCACCCCTCCACTTT. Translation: CATRGGYNSPLHF.

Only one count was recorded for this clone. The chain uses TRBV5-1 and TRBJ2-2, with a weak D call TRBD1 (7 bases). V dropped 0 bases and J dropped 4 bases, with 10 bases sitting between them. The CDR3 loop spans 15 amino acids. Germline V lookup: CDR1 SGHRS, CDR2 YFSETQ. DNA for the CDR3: TGCGCCAGCAGCTTGGAGCAGGGGGGCACCGGGGAGCTGTTTTTT. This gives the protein CASSLEQGGTGELFF.

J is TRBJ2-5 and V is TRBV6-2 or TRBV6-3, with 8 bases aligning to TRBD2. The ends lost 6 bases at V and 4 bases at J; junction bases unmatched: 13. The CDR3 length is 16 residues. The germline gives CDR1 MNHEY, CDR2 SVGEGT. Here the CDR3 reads CASSPPGAGASETQYF. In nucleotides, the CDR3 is TGTGCCAGCAGCCCCCCGGGAGCGGGAGCATCAGAGACCCAGTACTTC.

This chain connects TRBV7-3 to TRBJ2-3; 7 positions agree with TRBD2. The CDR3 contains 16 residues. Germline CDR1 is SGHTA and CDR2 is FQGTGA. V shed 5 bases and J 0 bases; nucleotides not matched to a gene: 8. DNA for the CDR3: TGTGCCAGCAGCCCCCTCGGGACTACCAGCACAGATACGCAGTATTTT. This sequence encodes CASSPLGTTSTDTQYF.

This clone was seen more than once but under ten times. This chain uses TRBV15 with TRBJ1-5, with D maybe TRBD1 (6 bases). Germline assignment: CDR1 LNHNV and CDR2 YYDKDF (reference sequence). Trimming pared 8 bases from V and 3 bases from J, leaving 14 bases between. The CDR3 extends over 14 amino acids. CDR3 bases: TGTGCCACCCATGGGACAAGAGTCAATCAGCCCCAGCATTTT. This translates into CATHGTRVNQPQHF.

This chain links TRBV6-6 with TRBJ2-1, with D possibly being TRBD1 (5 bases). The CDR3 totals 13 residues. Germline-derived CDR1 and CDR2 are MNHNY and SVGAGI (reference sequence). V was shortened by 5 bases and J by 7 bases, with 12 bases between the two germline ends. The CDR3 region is CASSPPNRNEQFF. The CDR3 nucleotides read TGTGCCAGCAGTCCCCCCAACAGGAATGAGCAGTTCTTC.

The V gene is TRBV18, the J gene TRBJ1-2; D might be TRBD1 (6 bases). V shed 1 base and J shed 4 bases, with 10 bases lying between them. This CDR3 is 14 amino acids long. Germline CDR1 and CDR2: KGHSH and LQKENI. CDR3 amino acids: CASSPQGDGYGYTF. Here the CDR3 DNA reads TGTGCCAGCTCACCACAGGGGGACGGCTATGGCTACACCTTC.

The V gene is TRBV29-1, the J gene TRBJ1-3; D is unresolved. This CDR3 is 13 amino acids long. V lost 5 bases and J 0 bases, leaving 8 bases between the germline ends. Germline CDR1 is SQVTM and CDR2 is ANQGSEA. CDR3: CSVRVNSGNTIYF. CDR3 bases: TGCAGCGTTCGGGTTAACTCTGGAAACACCATATATTTT.

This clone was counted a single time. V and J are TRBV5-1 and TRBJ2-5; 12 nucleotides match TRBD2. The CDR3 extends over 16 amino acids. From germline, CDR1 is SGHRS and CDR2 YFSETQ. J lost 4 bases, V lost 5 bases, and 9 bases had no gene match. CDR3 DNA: TGCGCCAGCAGACAGGCGACTAGCGGGAGAAGAGAGACCCAGTACTTC. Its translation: CASRQATSGRRETQYF.

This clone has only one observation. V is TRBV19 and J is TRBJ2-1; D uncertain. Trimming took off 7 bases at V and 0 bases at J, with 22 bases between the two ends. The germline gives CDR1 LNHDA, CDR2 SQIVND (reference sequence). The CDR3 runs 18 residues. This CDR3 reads CASTPTPGPLSSYNEQFF. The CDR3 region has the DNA TGTGCCAGTACCCCGACTCCTGGTCCCCTAAGCTCCTACAATGAGCAGTTCTTC.

The DNA for the CDR3 is TGTGCCAGCAGCCCAGCGGTAGGCTCAATCAATGAGCAGTTCTTC. Its translation is CASSPAVGSINEQFF. The chain is built from TRBV11-3 and TRBJ2-1; weak D call: TRBD2 (5 bases). This CDR3 has 15 amino acids. V lost 5 bases to trimming and J lost 6 bases, with 17 bases between them. The germline V gene encodes CDR1 SGHNT and CDR2 YENEEA.

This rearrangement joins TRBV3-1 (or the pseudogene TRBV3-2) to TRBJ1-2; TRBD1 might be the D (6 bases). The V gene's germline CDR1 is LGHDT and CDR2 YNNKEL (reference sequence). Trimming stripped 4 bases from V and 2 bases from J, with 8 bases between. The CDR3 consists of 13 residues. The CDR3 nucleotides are TGTGCCAGCAGCCTCGGGACAAACTATGGCTACACCTTC. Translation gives CASSLGTNYGYTF.

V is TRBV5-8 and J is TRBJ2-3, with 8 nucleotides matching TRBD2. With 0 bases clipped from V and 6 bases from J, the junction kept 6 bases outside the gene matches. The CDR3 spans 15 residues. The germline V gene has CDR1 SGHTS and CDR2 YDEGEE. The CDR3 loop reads CASSLGAGVGDTQYF. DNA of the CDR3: TGTGCCAGCAGCTTGGGAGCGGGAGTGGGCGATACGCAGTATTTT.

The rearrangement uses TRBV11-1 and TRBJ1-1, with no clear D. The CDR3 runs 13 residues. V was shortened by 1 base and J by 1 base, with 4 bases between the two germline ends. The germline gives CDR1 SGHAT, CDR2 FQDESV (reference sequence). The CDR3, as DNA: TGTGCCAGCAGCTTAGGGAGGAACACTGAAGCTTTCTTT. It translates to CASSLGRNTEAFF.